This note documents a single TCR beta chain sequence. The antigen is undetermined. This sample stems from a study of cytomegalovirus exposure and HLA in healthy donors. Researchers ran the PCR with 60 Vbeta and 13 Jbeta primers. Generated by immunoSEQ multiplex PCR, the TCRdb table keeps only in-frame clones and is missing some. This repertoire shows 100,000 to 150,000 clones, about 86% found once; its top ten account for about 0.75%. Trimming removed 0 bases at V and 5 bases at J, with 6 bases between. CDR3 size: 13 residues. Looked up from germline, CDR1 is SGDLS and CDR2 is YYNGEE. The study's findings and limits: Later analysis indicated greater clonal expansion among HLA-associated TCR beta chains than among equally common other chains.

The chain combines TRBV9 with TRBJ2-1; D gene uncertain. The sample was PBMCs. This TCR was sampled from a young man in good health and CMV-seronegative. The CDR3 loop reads CASSVDYNNEQFF. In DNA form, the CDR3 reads TGTGCCAGCAGCGTAGACTACAACAATGAGCAGTTCTTC.